The present T cell receptor (beta chain) was sequenced within a study of blood T cells in healthy people across ages. In the study overall: For every two T cells, template switching captured about one barcoded beta molecule.

Study results and caveats: Possibly confounding the expanded clonotype changes was the fact that donor CMV status was unknown. The percentage of naive T cells correlated strongly with TCR beta diversity.

This CDR3 has 13 residues. Germline assignment: CDR1 SGHRS and CDR2 YFSETQ. This clonotype was recorded only once. Its antigen is unknown. One junction end disagrees with the germline gene, perhaps due to a read error. With a J-beta primer mix and a sample-barcoded 5' primer, a second PCR ran roughly 6 to 12 cycles. Each sample yielded at least 2.5 million CDR3-containing paired-end reads. TCRdb passed the 5' RACE reads through MiXCR, listing each CDR3 protein once. The profile shows 1.4 million or so distinct CDR3 sequences, approximately 42% of them singletons. The source is a woman aged 18 to 35 in good health. This sequence joins TRBV5-1 and TRBJ2-4; maybe TRBD1 (6 bases). The sample consisted of blood. CDR3 region: CASSLDRQNTQYF. CDR3 bases: TGCGCCAGCAGCCTGGACAGACAAAACACTCAGTACTTC.